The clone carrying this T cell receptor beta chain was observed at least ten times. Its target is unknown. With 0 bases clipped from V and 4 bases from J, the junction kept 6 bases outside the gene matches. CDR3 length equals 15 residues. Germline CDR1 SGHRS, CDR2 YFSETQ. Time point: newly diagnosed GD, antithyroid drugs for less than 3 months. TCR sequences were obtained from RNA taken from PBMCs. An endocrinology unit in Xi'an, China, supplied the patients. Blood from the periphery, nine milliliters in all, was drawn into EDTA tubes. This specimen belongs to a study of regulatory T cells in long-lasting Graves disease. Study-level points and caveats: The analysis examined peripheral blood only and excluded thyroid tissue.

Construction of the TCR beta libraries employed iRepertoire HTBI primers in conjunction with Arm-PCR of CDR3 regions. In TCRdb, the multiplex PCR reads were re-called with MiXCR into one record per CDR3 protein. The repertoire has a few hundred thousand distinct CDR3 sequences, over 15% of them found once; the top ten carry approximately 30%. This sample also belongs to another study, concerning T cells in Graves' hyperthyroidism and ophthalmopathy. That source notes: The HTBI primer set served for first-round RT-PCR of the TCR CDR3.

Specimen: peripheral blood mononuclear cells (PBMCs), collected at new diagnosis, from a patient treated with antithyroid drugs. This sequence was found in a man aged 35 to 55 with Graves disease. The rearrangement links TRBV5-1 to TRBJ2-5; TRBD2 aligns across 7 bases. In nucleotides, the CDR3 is TGCGCCAGCAGCTTGGGCCCAGCGGGGTCAGAGACCCAGTACTTC. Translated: CASSLGPAGSETQYF.